The T cell receptor (beta chain) described here comes from a study of CD8 T cells in Susac syndrome. Random hexamers served to reverse transcribe about 0.5 to 1 ug RNA. The authors amplified TCR beta CDR3 across 54 Vbeta and 13 Jbeta using immunoSEQ multiplex PCR. From the immunoSEQ multiplex PCR reads, TCRdb called clonotypes with MiXCR, one entry per CDR3 protein. The table has around 71,000 distinct CDR3 sequences, 96% seen once. CD8+ and CD4+ T cells circulating in blood were sequenced for TCR beta. The multiple sclerosis controls were treatment-naive patients affected by stable or active relapsing-remitting disease. The CDR3 covers 14 residues. The junction had 2 bases not matched to a gene; V was cut back by 4 bases and J by 1 base. Germline values: CDR1 SQVTM, CDR2 ANQGSEA.

The chain is built from TRBV29-1 and TRBJ2-2; 8 bases fit TRBD2. The clonotype comes from a human donor with multiple sclerosis. Input material: CD4+ T cells from PBMCs. This CDR3 is CSVGSGGNTGELFF. CDR3 nucleotides: TGCAGCGTTGGGAGCGGGGGGAACACCGGGGAGCTGTTTTTT.